The entry below gives a single T cell receptor (beta chain) sequence along with its context. No antigen is known for it. The record has no base qualities; no much larger clone is one base away. Enrolling through a virtual design, the prospective study's participants ranged in age from roughly 18 to 89 years and lived across roughly 24 United States geographic areas. Cohort assignment in the prospective study relied on participant-reported clinical history from a screening survey and a study questionnaire. Recovered participants in ImmuneRACE Cohort 3 were defined by two consecutive negative NP/OP PCR tests, clearance by a healthcare professional, or resolution of symptoms. In the prospective study, whole blood, serum and a nasopharyngeal or oropharyngeal swab were collected from each participant by mobile phlebotomists. Participants in the prospective study had the option to provide additional blood draws and questionnaires over a 2-month period. Before DNA extraction, blood samples from the prospective study were shipped at room temperature or frozen.

V lost 4 bases and J lost 0 bases, and the count of bases not matched to a germline gene is 7. The germline V gene encodes CDR1 ENHRY and CDR2 SYGVKD. Spanning cysteine to phenylalanine, the CDR3 consists of 17 amino acids. Only CDR3 DNA remains: 51 bases, in frame from the first base. This specimen belongs to a study of blood T cell repertoires in COVID-19 (TCRdb year 2020). Background for the entire study: Collaborator samples came from the United States, Italy and Spain and covered acute and convalescent phases of COVID-19. The material from the prospective study consisted of cDNA or gDNA derived from T cells, B-cell-depleted T cells, or PBMCs. Deeply sampled blood TCRbeta repertoires from subjects exposed to, actively infected with, or recovered from COVID-19 were included in the dataset. The repertoires were made available in a free public database intended to serve as a resource for research on the immune response to SARS-CoV-2. Samples were obtained from the ongoing ImmuneRACE study (first 160 participants) and from 1,000 to 1,500 subjects provided by 6 global collaborators. Sample metadata almost always included a de-identified subject ID, COVID-19 status, age in years and sex. Where HLA class I and class II types were available, the types were taken from metadata supplied by the sample provider, not from assay-based typing. Results the study describes overall, beyond this receptor: The amount of clinical and demographic metadata varied by source and participant and was provided uncurated.

The immunoSEQ Assay, a bias-controlled multiplex PCR, was used to amplify TCRbeta CDR3 regions from genomic DNA. The original pipeline was this. The number of nucleated cells in each sample was estimated by amplification of reference gene primers within the assay. To quantify the absolute abundance of each unique TCRbeta CDR3 rearrangement, sequence reads were collapsed and filtered. For each sample, productive Simpson clonality was calculated by taking the square root of Simpson's diversity index across productive rearrangements. TCRdb retrieved this table from immuneACCESS and kept in-frame rearrangements only. Not all clones are present; in checked studies, unresolved V genes account for under half, and no reason is known for the remainder. The V and J calls and clone size were taken over from that table, and D and trimming were inferred from the DNA. The sample table shows nearly 400,000 clones, and 89% are seen once. The top ten clones comprise 1.7% of the sample.

The specimen was PBMCs or T cells enriched from blood (not recorded which). In this chain, TRBV10-3 is recombined with TRBJ1-5, with 9 middle bases fitting TRBD1. This TCR came from a young woman who had recovered from COVID-19. The CDR3 protein: CAISGQGGRDSNQPQHF. The DNA sequence is given as TGTGCCATCAGTGGACAGGGGGGGAGGGATAGCAATCAGCCCCAGCATTTT.